This paragraph reports one T cell receptor beta chain. Other DNA sequences in the same sample also yield this CDR3. The data stem from a study of blood T cell repertoires in COVID-19. The wider study: Nucleic acid was either cDNA or gDNA, and it came from T cells, B-cell-depleted T cells, or PBMCs.

Trimming removed 5 bases from V and 4 bases from J; junction bases left unmatched: 5. Looked up from germline, CDR1 is SSHAT and CDR2 is FNYEAQ (reference sequence). The CDR3 is 14 residues long. Per the original methods: Estimation of nucleated cell counts was performed using reference gene primer amplification. Generated by immunoSEQ multiplex PCR, the TCRdb table keeps only in-frame clones and is missing some. That table furnishes V, J and clone size, whereas the DNA furnished D and trimming. The repertoire holds over 150,000 clones, with roughly 88% as singletons. The sample consisted of peripheral blood. V gene TRBV7-7 combines with J gene TRBJ2-1; 7 positions agree with TRBD1. The origin of this receptor is a man aged 18 to 29 with acute or convalescent COVID-19. CDR3 sequence reads: CASSPRTGYNEQFF. The CDR3 DNA follows: TGTGCCAGCAGCCCCAGGACAGGTTACAATGAGCAGTTCTTC. Supplemented by reference TRBV7-7 and TRBJ2-1, the full variable domain reads GAGVSQSPRYKVTKRGQDVTLRCDPISSHATLYWYQQALGQGPEFLTYFNYEAQPDKSGLPSDRFSAERPEGSISTLTIQRTEQRDSAMYRCASSPRTGYNEQFFGPGTRLTVL.